This is a list of T cell receptor beta chains from one sample in a study of cytomegalovirus exposure and HLA in healthy donors. Using immunoSEQ multiplex PCR, the repertoire was profiled, and TCRdb retains in-frame clones only, with some absent. Here the sample spans about 83,000 clones, approximately 96% being singletons. Sequences were obtained from PBMCs. These receptors came from a woman younger than 35 in good health and CMV-seronegative. The CDR3 runs from the conserved cysteine through the conserved F or W. Each record gives: D gene, J gene, V gene, clone size, CDR3 DNA, CDR3 protein. A D gene is named only where the DNA matches it firmly. Clone size appears in some rows only: once, few, many, or a class for an expanded clone.

d_call: .; j_call: TRBJ1-4; v_call: TRBV18; clone_size: .; cdr3_nt: TGTGCCAGCTCACCCCAACAGAAGAATGAAAAACTGTTTTTT; cdr3_aa: CASSPQQKNEKLFF
d_call: .; j_call: TRBJ2-7; v_call: TRBV18; clone_size: once; cdr3_nt: TGTGCCAGCTCACCGCGCTACGGGGAGCAGTACTTC; cdr3_aa: CASSPRYGEQYF
d_call: TRBD2; j_call: TRBJ2-5; v_call: TRBV5-4; clone_size: .; cdr3_nt: TGTGCCAGCAGGAGACTAGCGGGACAAGAGACCCAGTACTTC; cdr3_aa: CASRRLAGQETQYF
d_call: .; j_call: TRBJ2-3; v_call: TRBV9; clone_size: once; cdr3_nt: TGTGCCAGCAGCGTCGGAGCAGATACGCAGTATTTT; cdr3_aa: CASSVGADTQYF
d_call: .; j_call: TRBJ1-5; v_call: TRBV4-1; clone_size: .; cdr3_nt: TGCGCCAGCAGCCAGGACAGACACAATCAGCCCCAGCATTTT; cdr3_aa: CASSQDRHNQPQHF
d_call: TRBD2; j_call: TRBJ2-7; v_call: TRBV27; clone_size: .; cdr3_nt: TGTGCCAGCAGTTTAGGACTAGCGGGTGCACTCTACGAGCAGTACTTC; cdr3_aa: CASSLGLAGALYEQYF
d_call: .; j_call: TRBJ2-1; v_call: TRBV30; clone_size: .; cdr3_nt: TGTGCCCGGGAGTACCCTGGGGGCAATGAGCAGTTCTTC; cdr3_aa: CAREYPGGNEQFF
d_call: .; j_call: TRBJ1-1; v_call: TRBV6-5; clone_size: .; cdr3_nt: TGTGCCAGCAGTTGGGAAACGGGGACACCAGAAGCTTTCTTT; cdr3_aa: CASSWETGTPEAFF
d_call: TRBD2; j_call: TRBJ2-1; v_call: TRBV7-2; clone_size: .; cdr3_nt: TGTGCCAGCAGCCTTAGGACTAGCGGGTACCCATACAATGAGCAGTTCTTC; cdr3_aa: CASSLRTSGYPYNEQFF
d_call: .; j_call: TRBJ2-2; v_call: TRBV6-5; clone_size: .; cdr3_nt: TGTGCCGGTGGGGGCGGACCAAACACCGGGGAGCTGTTTTTT; cdr3_aa: CAGGGGPNTGELFF
d_call: .; j_call: TRBJ2-7; v_call: TRBV7-2; clone_size: .; cdr3_nt: TGTGCCAGCAGCCCCTGGGATATGGGCGGGGGCCCCTCCTACGAGCAGTACTTC; cdr3_aa: CASSPWDMGGGPSYEQYF
d_call: TRBD2; j_call: TRBJ2-7; v_call: TRBV18; clone_size: .; cdr3_nt: TGTGCCAGCTCACCGACTAGCGGGAGAACAACAGCCTACGAGCAGTACTTC; cdr3_aa: CASSPTSGRTTAYEQYF
d_call: .; j_call: TRBJ1-1; v_call: TRBV7-9; clone_size: .; cdr3_nt: TGTGCCAGCACCGGGGCGGGGCCTCTGAAGGCTTTCTTT; cdr3_aa: CASTGAGPLKAFF
d_call: .; j_call: TRBJ2-7; v_call: TRBV28; clone_size: .; cdr3_nt: TGTGCCAGCAGTGGTGGGGCCGATTTTTCCTACGAGCAGTACTTC; cdr3_aa: CASSGGADFSYEQYF
d_call: .; j_call: TRBJ2-1; v_call: TRBV7-2; clone_size: .; cdr3_nt: TGTGCCAGCAGCTTAGGGCTAGCTTTGCACAATGAGCAGTTCTTC; cdr3_aa: CASSLGLALHNEQFF
d_call: .; j_call: TRBJ2-3; v_call: TRBV7-9; clone_size: once; cdr3_nt: TGTGCCAGCAGCCAGCTGGGTGGCCACCTTGCGGAAGACACAGATACGCAGTATTTT; cdr3_aa: CASSQLGGHLAEDTDTQYF
d_call: .; j_call: TRBJ2-2; v_call: TRBV18; clone_size: .; cdr3_nt: TGTGCCAGCTCACCACTGGGGCGAGAGCTGTTTTTT; cdr3_aa: CASSPLGRELFF
d_call: .; j_call: TRBJ1-1; v_call: TRBV6-5; clone_size: once; cdr3_nt: TGTGCCAGCGCGAACCCCCTCGAAGCTTTCTTT; cdr3_aa: CASANPLEAFF
d_call: .; j_call: TRBJ2-7; v_call: TRBV2; clone_size: .; cdr3_nt: TGTGCCAGCAGTGAGAGGTCAAGCGGCTACGAGCAGTACTTC; cdr3_aa: CASSERSSGYEQYF
d_call: TRBD2; j_call: TRBJ2-2; v_call: TRBV10-3; clone_size: .; cdr3_nt: TGTGCCATCAGTGAAGACCGGACTAGCGGGAGACCCGGGGAGCTGTTTTTT; cdr3_aa: CAISEDRTSGRPGELFF
d_call: .; j_call: TRBJ2-7; v_call: TRBV4-1; clone_size: once; cdr3_nt: TGCGCCAGCAGCCAACCGCGGCGGGACTTGGGGGAGCAGTACTTC; cdr3_aa: CASSQPRRDLGEQYF
d_call: .; j_call: TRBJ2-1; v_call: TRBV19; clone_size: .; cdr3_nt: TGTGCCAGTAGTCCGAGCCTCCAACTCAGGGGCGGGAGACGGAAGGACAATGAGCAGTTCTTC; cdr3_aa: CASSPSLQLRGGRRKDNEQFF
d_call: TRBD1; j_call: TRBJ1-1; v_call: TRBV11-2; clone_size: .; cdr3_nt: TGTGCCAGCAGCTCCCGCGACAGGGGCTCGCTACCGAGCTTT; cdr3_aa: CASSSRDRGSLPSF
d_call: TRBD2; j_call: TRBJ2-7; v_call: TRBV4-1; clone_size: .; cdr3_nt: TGCGCCAGCAGCCACCTAACCGGGACTAGCGGGAGCTACGAGCAGTACTTC; cdr3_aa: CASSHLTGTSGSYEQYF
d_call: .; j_call: TRBJ2-1; v_call: TRBV11-2; clone_size: .; cdr3_nt: TGTGCCAGCAGCTTAGATGTTGCGGGTCTCAATGAGCAGTTCTTC; cdr3_aa: CASSLDVAGLNEQFF
d_call: .; j_call: TRBJ1-3; v_call: TRBV7-9; clone_size: .; cdr3_nt: TGTGCCAGCAGCCCGCGGGGGAGCTCTGGAAACACCATATATTTT; cdr3_aa: CASSPRGSSGNTIYF
d_call: TRBD2; j_call: TRBJ2-3; v_call: TRBV4-1; clone_size: .; cdr3_nt: TGCGCCAGCAGCCTTCTCGCCGGGCCTAGCGGGAGGGACGCAGATACGCAGTATTTT; cdr3_aa: CASSLLAGPSGRDADTQYF
d_call: TRBD2; j_call: TRBJ2-7; v_call: TRBV11-2; clone_size: .; cdr3_nt: TGTGCCAGCAGCTCCAGGGTCGGGAGGTACGAGCAGTACTTC; cdr3_aa: CASSSRVGRYEQYF
d_call: TRBD2; j_call: TRBJ2-3; v_call: TRBV18; clone_size: .; cdr3_nt: TGTGCCAGCTCACCACCGGGACTAGCATCAGATACGCAGTATTTT; cdr3_aa: CASSPPGLASDTQYF
d_call: TRBD2; j_call: TRBJ2-1; v_call: TRBV7-9; clone_size: .; cdr3_nt: TGTGCCAGCAGCTTAGGGCGGGAGGGCCCACATGAGCAGTTCTTC; cdr3_aa: CASSLGREGPHEQFF
d_call: .; j_call: TRBJ2-1; v_call: TRBV5-5; clone_size: .; cdr3_nt: TGTGCCAGCCATTACCGGGACTCGGATTACAATGAGCAGTTCTTC; cdr3_aa: CASHYRDSDYNEQFF
d_call: .; j_call: TRBJ2-3; v_call: TRBV11-2; clone_size: .; cdr3_nt: TGTGCCAGCAGCCGCTCGGTTAATCCCAACACAGATACGCAGTATTTT; cdr3_aa: CASSRSVNPNTDTQYF
d_call: TRBD2; j_call: TRBJ2-5; v_call: TRBV27; clone_size: .; cdr3_nt: TGTGCCAGCAGACGCGGGACTAGCGGCCCCCAAGAGACCCAGTACTTC; cdr3_aa: CASRRGTSGPQETQYF
d_call: TRBD2; j_call: TRBJ2-2; v_call: TRBV19; clone_size: .; cdr3_nt: TGTGCCAGTAGTACCGGACTAGCGGGGCCGAACACCGGGGAGCTGTTTTTT; cdr3_aa: CASSTGLAGPNTGELFF
d_call: .; j_call: TRBJ2-1; v_call: TRBV10-1; clone_size: .; cdr3_nt: TGCGCCAGCAGTGAGTCCCGAGCAGGAGGATCCTACAATGAGCAGTTCTTC; cdr3_aa: CASSESRAGGSYNEQFF
d_call: .; j_call: TRBJ1-4; v_call: TRBV9; clone_size: .; cdr3_nt: TGTGCCAGCAGCGTAGGGGGCAGACCCGGAACAACTAATGAAAAACTGTTTTTT; cdr3_aa: CASSVGGRPGTTNEKLFF
d_call: .; j_call: TRBJ2-1; v_call: TRBV5-5; clone_size: .; cdr3_nt: TGTGCCAGCAGCTTACAGGGGACTAGTTTCAATGAGCAGTTCTTC; cdr3_aa: CASSLQGTSFNEQFF
d_call: .; j_call: TRBJ2-7; v_call: TRBV10-3; clone_size: .; cdr3_nt: TGTGCCATCACCGACAACTACGAGCAGTACTTC; cdr3_aa: CAITDNYEQYF
d_call: .; j_call: TRBJ1-1; v_call: TRBV2; clone_size: .; cdr3_nt: TGTGCCAGCAGTGAAGACAGACACAACACTGAAGCTTTCTTT; cdr3_aa: CASSEDRHNTEAFF
d_call: .; j_call: TRBJ1-5; v_call: TRBV5-6; clone_size: .; cdr3_nt: TGTGCCAGCAGCCGCCGTGGAGTTGGCAATCAGCCCCAGCATTTT; cdr3_aa: CASSRRGVGNQPQHF
d_call: TRBD2; j_call: TRBJ2-4; v_call: TRBV5-1; clone_size: .; cdr3_nt: TGCGCCAGCAGCTTGGAGGGACTAGCGGGAAGCGGGTCCAAAAACATTCAGTACTTC; cdr3_aa: CASSLEGLAGSGSKNIQYF
d_call: .; j_call: TRBJ2-1; v_call: TRBV7-2; clone_size: .; cdr3_nt: TGTGCCAGCAGCTTAGGCAACAGCTACAATGAGCAGTTCTTC; cdr3_aa: CASSLGNSYNEQFF
d_call: TRBD2; j_call: TRBJ2-1; v_call: TRBV11-3; clone_size: once; cdr3_nt: TGTGCCAGCAGCGGGGGACTAGCCGGGTACAATGAGCAGTTCTTC; cdr3_aa: CASSGGLAGYNEQFF
d_call: TRBD2; j_call: TRBJ2-1; v_call: TRBV15; clone_size: once; cdr3_nt: TGTGCCACCAGCAGAGATCGGGGCGGGAGTAATGAGCAGTTCTTC; cdr3_aa: CATSRDRGGSNEQFF
d_call: .; j_call: TRBJ1-4; v_call: TRBV5-4; clone_size: .; cdr3_nt: TGTGCCAGCAGTAGGGGGGAAAAACTGTTTTTT; cdr3_aa: CASSRGEKLFF
d_call: .; j_call: TRBJ1-2; v_call: TRBV14; clone_size: .; cdr3_nt: TGTGCCAGCAGCCAAGACGCCGCCCAGGGGACTAACTATGGCTACACCTTC; cdr3_aa: CASSQDAAQGTNYGYTF
d_call: TRBD1; j_call: TRBJ2-5; v_call: TRBV7-6; clone_size: .; cdr3_nt: TGTGCCAGCAGCTTAGCACAGGGGGAGACCCAGTACTTC; cdr3_aa: CASSLAQGETQYF
d_call: .; j_call: TRBJ2-5; v_call: TRBV2; clone_size: .; cdr3_nt: TGTGCCAGCAGTGAACAGGACAGTGAGACCCAGTACTTC; cdr3_aa: CASSEQDSETQYF
d_call: TRBD2; j_call: TRBJ2-7; v_call: TRBV27; clone_size: .; cdr3_nt: TGTGCCAGCAGTCCTCTAGCGGGAGCACGGTACGAGCAGTACTTC; cdr3_aa: CASSPLAGARYEQYF
d_call: .; j_call: TRBJ2-5; v_call: TRBV18; clone_size: .; cdr3_nt: TGTGCCAGCTCACCACCGACTAGCCAAGAGACCCAGTACTTC; cdr3_aa: CASSPPTSQETQYF
d_call: .; j_call: TRBJ2-5; v_call: TRBV6-1; clone_size: .; cdr3_nt: TGTGCCAGCAGCGGGTCCTGGGAGACCCAGTACTTC; cdr3_aa: CASSGSWETQYF
d_call: .; j_call: TRBJ2-5; v_call: TRBV11-2; clone_size: .; cdr3_nt: TGTGCCAGCAGCTTAGTAGGGGGGGCCCAGTACTTC; cdr3_aa: CASSLVGGAQYF
d_call: .; j_call: TRBJ2-2; v_call: TRBV5-1; clone_size: .; cdr3_nt: TGCGCCAGCAGCTTCGGGGGTCCTCCGAACACCGGGGAGCTGTTTTTT; cdr3_aa: CASSFGGPPNTGELFF
d_call: .; j_call: TRBJ1-2; v_call: TRBV6-1; clone_size: .; cdr3_nt: TGTGCCGCGTTCCTCAACTATGGCTACACCTTC; cdr3_aa: CAAFLNYGYTF